This record covers a single TCR beta chain. One end of the junction does not line up with germline, which may come from a read error. The data were obtained in a study of blood T cells in healthy people across ages. This CDR3 has 14 residues. Per the germline V gene, CDR1 is DFQATT and CDR2 is SNEGSKA (reference sequence). A second PCR of 7 to 11 cycles used a sample-barcoded 5' primer and a J-beta primer mix. TCRdb used MiXCR to reprocess the 5' RACE reads, holding one entry per CDR3 protein. There are more than 900,000 distinct CDR3 sequences in the sample; about 28% occur only once, and about 10% lies in the top ten. These data were also filed under a second study, of T cells of mothers and their children. That study reports: Extraction yielded RNA that went, in full, into cDNA synthesis at roughly 1.5 ug per 15 ul.

V is TRBV20-1 and J is TRBJ2-5, with 9 bases fitting TRBD1. The material sequenced was blood. This TCR came from a woman between 40 and 55 years old in good health. CDR3 nucleotides: TGCAGTGCTAGATCGGACAGGGGACAAGAGGCCCAGTACTTC. As protein: CSARSDRGQEAQYF.